This entry lists 31 T cell receptor beta chains sequenced from one sample in a study of T cell responses to AZD1222 COVID-19 vaccine. The assay was immunoSEQ multiplex PCR, and TCRdb's table has in-frame clones only and misses some. The repertoire holds some 100,000 clones, with 70% to 90% as singletons. Sequencing was performed on peripheral blood, taken on day 0 of AZD1222 vaccination. Receptor source: an adult in good health.

The chain carries TRBV6-4 and TRBJ1-1; D gene ambiguous. Trimming took off 2 bases at V and 0 bases at J, with 4 bases between the two ends. CDR3 length: 13 amino acids. CDR1 and CDR2 from the germline V gene are MRHNA and SNTAGT. Here the CDR3 reads CASSDELNTEAFF. Written as DNA, the CDR3 is TGTGCCAGCAGTGACGAATTGAACACTGAAGCTTTCTTT.

The chain joins TRBV30 to TRBJ1-1; D gene unclear. Trimming left V 3 bases short and J 3 bases short, with 11 bases between. Germline V CDR1 and CDR2: GTSNPN, SVGIG (reference sequence). The CDR3 covers 13 residues. In DNA form, the CDR3 reads TGTGCCTGGAGAAGGGCCGAGGACACTGAAGCTTTCTTT. This codes for CAWRRAEDTEAFF.

CDR3 nucleotide sequence: TGCGCCAGCAGCTTCAGGACAGGGGGCTCTGGAAACACCATATATTTT. This encodes CASSFRTGGSGNTIYF. The chain has TRBV5-1 and TRBJ1-3; 10 positions match TRBD1. After removal of 2 bases from V and 0 bases from J, the junction contained 2 bases not matched to a gene. CDR3 length: 16 residues. Per the germline V gene, CDR1 is SGHRS and CDR2 is YFSETQ. Looking up the rest from reference TRBV5-1 and TRBJ1-3 gives the full variable domain: KAGVTQTPRYLIKTRGQQVTLSCSPISGHRSVSWYQQTPGQGLQFLFEYFSETQRNKGNFPGRFSGRQFSNSRSEMNVSTLELGDSALYLCASSFRTGGSGNTIYFGEGSWLTVV.

In this sample, this clone turned up a few times. The rearrangement joins TRBV6-1 to TRBJ1-5; no reliable D call. The CDR3 extends over 14 amino acids. Germline CDR1 MNHNS, CDR2 SASEGT. V shed 1 base and J shed 7 bases, with 11 bases lying between them. The CDR3: CASSEVPGPQPQHF. The CDR3 nucleotides are TGTGCCAGCAGTGAAGTACCCGGGCCACAGCCCCAGCATTTT.

V usage is TRBV11-3 and J usage is TRBJ2-2; D unresolved. The V gene lost 2 bases and the J gene lost 5 bases, with 3 bases spanning the gap. This CDR3 comprises 12 residues. In germline, CDR1 is SGHNT, CDR2 YENEEA. CDR3: CASSLQTGELFF. The CDR3 bases are TGTGCCAGCAGCTTACAGACCGGGGAGCTGTTTTTT.

This chain joins TRBV30 and TRBJ1-3, with D possibly TRBD1 on 6 matching bases. V lost 3 bases to trimming and J lost 0 bases, with 15 bases between them. This CDR3 comprises 16 residues. Germline CDR1 GTSNPN, CDR2 SVGIG (reference sequence). In DNA form, the CDR3 reads TGTGCCTGGAGACCACAGGGCCGTAACTCTGGAAACACCATATATTTT. This sequence encodes CAWRPQGRNSGNTIYF.

This clone was counted only a few times. The rearrangement joins TRBV30 to TRBJ1-2, with no clear D. This CDR3 has 12 amino acids. CDR1 is GTSNPN and CDR2 is SVGIG in the germline V gene (reference sequence). The V gene lost 2 bases and the J gene lost 4 bases, with 8 bases spanning the gap. CDR3 bases: TGTGCCTGGAGTTCAATGGCCTATGGCTACACCTTC. Its translation is CAWSSMAYGYTF. The full variable domain, with the rest looked up from reference TRBV30 and TRBJ1-2, is SQTIHQWPATLVQPVGSPLSLECTVEGTSNPNLYWYRQAAGRGLQLLFYSVGIGQISSEVPQNLSASRPQDRQFILSSKKLLLSDSGFYLCAWSSMAYGYTFGSGTRLTVV.

A few counts support this clone. The genes are TRBV7-2 and TRBJ2-7; D perhaps matches TRBD1 (6 bases). Germline CDR1 reads SGHTA; CDR2 reads FQGNSA. This CDR3 contains 14 residues. V gave up 5 bases and J gave up 0 bases, with 11 bases separating them. The CDR3 spells CASSPRTASYEQYF. The CDR3 nucleotides are TGTGCCAGCAGCCCAAGGACAGCCTCCTACGAGCAGTACTTC.

The gene calls are TRBV7-9 and TRBJ2-3; D is ambiguous. The CDR3 is made up of 16 amino acids. The ends were cut back, 1 base at V and 1 base at J, with 12 bases in the middle. Looked up from germline, CDR1 is SEHNR and CDR2 is FQNEAQ (reference sequence). The CDR3 here is CASSLGGRLGTDTQYF. CDR3 sequence (DNA): TGTGCCAGCAGCTTAGGGGGTCGGCTCGGCACAGATACGCAGTATTTT.

This chain uses TRBV6-4 with TRBJ2-3; tentative D call: TRBD1 (6 bases). Germline CDR1 MRHNA, CDR2 SNTAGT. This CDR3 contains 12 residues. V gave up 6 bases and J gave up 6 bases, with 10 bases separating them. CDR3 sequence: CASSGTGDTQYF. The CDR3 DNA reads TGTGCCAGCAGCGGCACAGGGGATACGCAGTATTTT.

The gene calls are TRBV18 and TRBJ2-3; 11 bases are shared with TRBD2. This CDR3 is built from 16 residues. With 0 bases clipped from V and 3 bases from J, the junction kept 2 bases outside the gene matches. Germline lookup yields CDR1 KGHSH and CDR2 LQKENI. DNA of the CDR3: TGTGCCAGCTCACCACCCCTAGCGGGAGGAACAGATACGCAGTATTTT. Translated, it gives CASSPPLAGGTDTQYF.

This chain joins TRBV30 and TRBJ1-2; possible D gene TRBD1, 5 bases. The germline V gene encodes CDR1 GTSNPN and CDR2 SVGIG (reference sequence). With 4 bases removed from V and 6 bases from J, the gap between germline ends came to 12 bases. This CDR3 spans 12 amino acids. This CDR3 is CAWTRRGDGYTF. CDR3 bases: TGTGCCTGGACTCGGCGAGGGGATGGCTACACCTTC.

The chain uses TRBV15 and TRBJ2-7, with 9 bases identical to TRBD1. Germline values: CDR1 LNHNV, CDR2 YYDKDF (reference sequence). Trimming took 1 base from V and 2 from J; bases not matched to a gene: 0. CDR3 length: 14 residues. The CDR3, as DNA: TGTGCCACCAGCAGAGGACAGGGGGCCTACGAGCAGTACTTC. It is translated as CATSRGQGAYEQYF.

The CDR3 region has the DNA TGCGCCAGCAGCCCCGCCGGGACAGGGGGTCGGAATGAGCAGTTCTTC. It yields the protein CASSPAGTGGRNEQFF. The chain is built from TRBV4-1 and TRBJ2-1, with 11 bases identical to TRBD1. This CDR3 spans 16 amino acids. V was pared by 4 bases and J by 7 bases, with 9 bases of the junction left unmatched. Per germline, CDR1 MGHRA and CDR2 YSYEKL.

V is TRBV6-5 and J is TRBJ2-7, with 8 bases identical to TRBD2. The germline gives CDR1 MNHEY, CDR2 SVGAGI. The trim removed 4 bases at V and 2 bases at J, leaving 4 bases unmatched. This CDR3 is built from 14 residues. CDR3 loop: CASSSTGGPYEQYF. As DNA, the CDR3 is TGTGCCAGCAGTTCAACGGGAGGGCCCTACGAGCAGTACTTC.

The rearrangement uses TRBV30 and TRBJ1-1, with 7 bases identical to TRBD1. Trimming took 6 bases from V and 0 from J; bases not matched to a gene: 7. Germline V gene sequence: CDR1 GTSNPN, CDR2 SVGIG (reference sequence). CDR3 length: 14 residues. As DNA, the CDR3 is TGTGCCTGTGATGCGGGACAGTTGAACACTGAAGCTTTCTTT. Protein: CACDAGQLNTEAFF. Complete variable domain (other parts from reference TRBV30 and TRBJ1-1): SQTIHQWPATLVQPVGSPLSLECTVEGTSNPNLYWYRQAAGRGLQLLFYSVGIGQISSEVPQNLSASRPQDRQFILSSKKLLLSDSGFYLCACDAGQLNTEAFFGQGTRLTVV.

The chain combines TRBV6-5 with TRBJ1-1; 7 positions agree with TRBD1. Trimming took 5 bases from V and 3 from J; bases not matched to a gene: 3. The CDR3 is made up of 13 amino acids. The germline V gene encodes CDR1 MNHEY and CDR2 SVGAGI. The CDR3 DNA follows: TGTGCCAGCAGTCAGGGGGTGGACACTGAAGCTTTCTTT. It is translated as CASSQGVDTEAFF.

This clone was detected a few times. Here the CDR3 DNA reads TGTGCCAGCAGCTTGCCAGGACGGGGCTACACCTTC. It yields the protein CASSLPGRGYTF. V usage is TRBV7-6 and J usage is TRBJ1-2; no firm D call. The CDR3 runs 12 residues. CDR1 is SGHVS and CDR2 is FNYEAQ in the germline V gene. Trimming shortened V by 3 bases and J by 8 bases, and 10 bases separated the two germline ends.

The rearrangement links TRBV12-2 to TRBJ1-6. TRBV12-2 is a recognized pseudogene. The CDR3 runs 16 residues. In DNA form, the CDR3 reads TGTGCAAGTCGCTTAGGGATTGACAGCCCATGGGGGTCCCTCCACTTT. Amino acid sequence: CASRLGIDSPWGSLHF.

This chain links TRBV6-5 with TRBJ1-5, with unresolved D. Germline V CDR1 and CDR2: MNHEY, SVGAGI. V was trimmed by 6 bases and J by 0 bases, leaving 9 bases between them. This CDR3 is 14 amino acids long. As DNA, the CDR3 is TGTGCCAGCAGCCCCAACCATAGCAATCAGCCCCAGCATTTT. Encoded protein: CASSPNHSNQPQHF.

This chain links TRBV5-8 with TRBJ2-7; 10 bases match TRBD1. V gave up 2 bases and J gave up 4 bases; unmatched junction bases: 6. The CDR3 extends over 15 amino acids. CDR1 and CDR2 (germline): SGHTS, YDEGEE. The CDR3 nucleotides read TGTGCCAGCAGCTTAGCCGGGACAGGGGTATACGAGCAGTACTTC. This translates into CASSLAGTGVYEQYF.

The chain joins TRBV3-1 (or the pseudogene TRBV3-2) to TRBJ1-4; the match to TRBD1 covers 11 bases. CDR1 is LGHDT and CDR2 is YNNKEL in the germline V gene (reference sequence). The CDR3 is made up of 17 amino acids. The junction had 4 bases not matched to a gene; V was cut back by 1 base and J by 3 bases. The DNA for the CDR3 is TGTGCCAGCAGCCAAGCTTTGGGACAGGGGGCTAATGAAAAACTGTTTTTT. Its protein product is CASSQALGQGANEKLFF.

This rearrangement joins TRBV18 to TRBJ2-5; no clear D. The CDR3 contains 15 residues. The V and J ends lost 5 bases and 2 bases respectively, with 15 bases between them. CDR1 is KGHSH and CDR2 is LQKENI in the germline V gene. The CDR3 reads CASSTTMTGQETQYF. The CDR3 nucleotides are TGTGCCAGCTCAACCACTATGACCGGTCAAGAGACCCAGTACTTC.

This chain joins TRBV28 and TRBJ2-2; D is possibly TRBD1 (6 bases). The V and J ends lost 3 bases and 5 bases respectively, with 10 bases between them. CDR1 MDHEN and CDR2 SYDVKM come from the germline V gene. There are 14 residues in the CDR3. The CDR3 DNA reads as TGTGCCAGCAGTTTTGAGGGGGAAACCGGGGAGCTGTTTTTT. This gives the protein CASSFEGETGELFF.

The CDR3 protein is CAISDGDRVTYEQYF. As DNA, the CDR3 is TGTGCCATCAGTGATGGGGACAGGGTAACCTACGAGCAGTACTTC. The chain recombines TRBV10-3 with TRBJ2-7; 9 bases are shared with TRBD1. Germline values: CDR1 ENHRY, CDR2 SYGVKD. The CDR3 has 15 amino acids. The V gene end was trimmed by 3 bases and the J gene end by 2 bases; junction bases not matched to a gene: 5.

The gene calls are TRBV9 and TRBJ2-1; 11 bases map to TRBD2. The J segment lost 15 bases and the V segment lost 3 bases, leaving 8 bases of the junction unmatched. Germline V gene sequence: CDR1 SGDLS, CDR2 YYNGEE. CDR3 length: 13 amino acids. CDR3: CASSEGTSGAWFF. As DNA, the CDR3 is TGTGCCAGCAGCGAGGGGACTAGCGGAGCCTGGTTCTTC.

The DNA of the CDR3 is TGTGCCAGCAGCGCCATACCGCCTAATTCACCCCTCCACTTT. Translated, it gives CASSAIPPNSPLHF. J is TRBJ1-6 and V is TRBV7-2; D gene ambiguous. V lost 5 bases, J lost 6 bases, and 11 bases lay in between. This CDR3 is built from 14 residues. From germline, CDR1 is SGHTA and CDR2 FQGNSA.

The chain has TRBV6-5 and TRBJ1-5; D perhaps matches TRBD1 (6 bases). V lost 4 bases and J lost 4, with 8 bases in between. There are 13 residues in the CDR3. CDR1 and CDR2 (germline): MNHEY, SVGAGI. The CDR3 DNA reads as TGTGCCAGCAGTTCTGACAGGAATCAGCCCCAGCATTTT. Protein sequence: CASSSDRNQPQHF.

The rearrangement links TRBV27 to TRBJ2-7; D is possibly TRBD2 (6 bases). Germline CDR1 and CDR2: MNHEY and SMNVEV (reference sequence). The V end lost 2 bases, the J end lost 6 bases, and 11 bases lay between the germline ends. This CDR3 comprises 13 residues. CDR3 amino acids: CASSLVGGFEQYF. The CDR3 DNA sequence: TGTGCCAGCAGTTTAGTCGGAGGGTTCGAGCAGTACTTC.

The rearrangement joins TRBV7-8 to TRBJ2-5; TRBD2 agrees at 9 bases. V lost 1 base, J lost 7 bases, and 19 bases stayed unmatched. Germline-derived CDR1 and CDR2 are SGHVS and FQNEAQ. The CDR3 contains 19 residues. The CDR3 is CASSLVPTSGSSPRGTQYF. The CDR3 DNA follows: TGTGCCAGCAGCTTAGTACCCACTAGCGGGTCCTCCCCGCGAGGGACCCAGTACTTC.

The chain links TRBV10-3 to TRBJ2-7; TRBD1 aligns across 8 bases. This CDR3 has 13 residues. Trimming removed 6 bases from V and 3 bases from J; junction bases left unmatched: 4. Germline V gene data show CDR1 as ENHRY and CDR2 as SYGVKD. CDR3 sequence (DNA): TGTGCCATCAGACCCGGACAGGGCTACGAGCAGTACTTC. It translates to CAIRPGQGYEQYF.